This T cell receptor beta chain was identified in a study of blood T cells in healthy people across ages. There were at least 5 micrograms of total RNA extracted from every sample. Trimming cost V 3 bases and J 2 bases, with 11 bases left between them. Germline values: CDR1 WSHSY, CDR2 SAAADI. This CDR3 spans 15 amino acids. Then a second PCR, running about 7 to 11 cycles, was carried out with a sample-barcoded 5' primer and a J-beta primer mix. TCRdb recomputed calls from the 5' RACE reads with MiXCR, one row per CDR3 protein. The sample yields more than 600,000 distinct CDR3 sequences, around 25% seen once. The same data also contributed to another study, on T cells of mothers and their children. Turning to that study: Three healthy Caucasian mothers served as donors, and their six children did as well.

The chain links TRBV10-2 to TRBJ1-5; a possible D gene is TRBD1 (5 bases). Sequenced material: blood. This TCR came from a boy aged 5 to 17 in good health. This CDR3 reads CASSEMGVGNQPQHF. The CDR3 nucleotides read TGCGCCAGCAGTGAAATGGGGGTAGGCAATCAGCCCCAGCATTTT.